One and the same sample provided the 26 T cell receptor beta chains below, sequenced in a study of Graves' ophthalmopathy and Graves' hyperthyroidism. As the template, RNA transcripts were used to amplify TCR beta CDR3 regions. A first-round RT-PCR used HTBI primers, followed by a second-round multiplex PCR. TCRdb called the multiplex PCR reads again in MiXCR, with one record for every CDR3 protein. The sample has approximately 410,000 distinct CDR3 sequences, 15% to 17% seen once; the top ten hold around 6.6%. Sequencing used peripheral blood. These receptors all come from a woman aged 18-29 years with stable Graves' hyperthyroidism.

This clonotype was detected many times. This chain links TRBV7-9 with TRBJ1-1; D is unclear. V lost 2 bases and J lost 5, with 12 bases in between. This CDR3 is 14 amino acids long. Germline V gene sequence: CDR1 SEHNR, CDR2 FQNEAQ (reference sequence). CDR3 protein: CASSLSTVGTEAFF. CDR3 in DNA: TGTGCCAGCAGCTTATCGACGGTTGGGACTGAAGCTTTCTTT.

The chain carries TRBV25-1 and TRBJ2-2, with D unclear. Germline V gives CDR1 MGHDK, CDR2 SYGVNS. The V and J ends lost 3 bases and 0 bases respectively, with 5 bases between them. This CDR3 is 14 amino acids long. The CDR3 sequence is CASSDNSNTGELFF. The DNA of the CDR3 is TGTGCCAGCAGTGACAATTCGAACACCGGGGAGCTGTTTTTT.

This clonotype was found many times. This chain connects TRBV5-1 to TRBJ1-2, with a possible D match to TRBD1 (6 bases). Germline V CDR1 and CDR2: SGHRS, YFSETQ. V shed 1 base and J shed 6 bases, with 19 bases lying between them. The CDR3 is 16 amino acids. CDR3 region: CASSLTRSGGFNGYTF. The CDR3 DNA sequence: TGCGCCAGCAGCTTGACTCGTTCTGGGGGCTTCAATGGCTACACCTTC.

This clonotype was seen many times. The rearrangement joins TRBV6-5 to TRBJ2-7, with 7 bases identical to TRBD1. The germline gives CDR1 MNHEY, CDR2 SVGAGI. This CDR3 is 14 amino acids long. J was trimmed by 3 bases and V by 4 bases; bases with no gene match: 6. CDR3 bases: TGTGCCAGCAGTTTCCAGGGGGAACTCTACGAGCAGTACTTC. It specifies CASSFQGELYEQYF.

As regards this clonotype: One end of the junction fails to match germline, which may point to a read error. V gene TRBV3-1 combines with J gene TRBJ1-2; D is ambiguous. Germline CDR1 LGHDT, CDR2 YNNKEL (reference sequence). CDR3 size: 13 residues. The CDR3 here is CSSSHLKGYGYTF. The CDR3, as DNA: TGTTCCAGCAGCCACCTAAAGGGCTATGGCTACACCTTC. Combining the CDR3 with reference TRBV3-1 and TRBJ1-2 gives the whole variable domain DTAVSQTPKYLVTQMGNDKSIKCEQNLGHDTMYWYKQDSKKFLKIMFSYNNKELIINETVPNRFSPKSPDKAHLNLHINSLELGDSAVYFCSSSHLKGYGYTFGSGTRLTVV.

This clonotype has at least ten counts. CDR3 loop: CATSEQGLGEQYF. For the CDR3, the DNA is TGTGCCACCAGTGAACAGGGCCTCGGCGAGCAGTACTTC. The chain combines TRBV24-1 with TRBJ2-7; D is perhaps TRBD1 (6 bases). The CDR3 consists of 13 residues. Trimming pared 4 bases from V and 6 bases from J, leaving 12 bases between. Germline lookup yields CDR1 KGHDR and CDR2 SFDVKD.

V and J are TRBV7-2 and TRBJ1-6; TRBD1 might be the D (6 bases). Germline loops: CDR1 SGHTA, CDR2 FQGNSA. Between the trimmed V and J ends, which lost 6 bases and 1 base, there was a span of 10 bases. The CDR3 is 15 residues long. The CDR3 nucleotides are TGTGCCAGCAGTTATACAGGGTCCTATAATTCACCCCTCCACTTT. This sequence encodes CASSYTGSYNSPLHF.

This clonotype was counted at least ten times. The J gene is TRBJ1-6, the V gene TRBV27; D not resolved. This CDR3 comprises 16 residues. The ends were cut back, 3 bases at V and 1 base at J, with 10 bases in the middle. Germline V lookup: CDR1 MNHEY, CDR2 SMNVEV (reference sequence). CDR3: CASSFQRGSYNSPLHF. The CDR3 nucleotides read TGTGCCAGCAGTTTTCAGAGAGGGTCCTATAATTCACCCCTCCACTTT.

The chain employs TRBV11-1 and TRBJ1-1; 10 positions match TRBD1. This CDR3 region has 16 residues. The J segment lost 3 bases and the V segment lost 6 bases, leaving 10 bases of the junction unmatched. Germline V gene lookup returns CDR1 SGHAT and CDR2 FQDESV (reference sequence). CDR3 coding DNA: TGTGCCAGCAGACGAAACTCGGGGACAGGGGACACTGAAGCTTTCTTT. This encodes CASRRNSGTGDTEAFF.

This clonotype came up many times. The chain employs TRBV19 and TRBJ2-7; the D is unclear. In germline, CDR1 is LNHDA, CDR2 SQIVND (reference sequence). The CDR3 length is 14 residues. Trimming took 5 bases from V and 1 from J, leaving 12 bases between them. The CDR3 DNA follows: TGTGCCAGTAGTTCGTCGGACGGGTCCTACGAGCAGTACTTC. Encoded protein: CASSSSDGSYEQYF.

The sample holds many counts of this clonotype. This sequence may be a read error, since a much larger clone differs from it by one base. The CDR3 reads CASGLLTGTGTAYGYTF. As DNA, the CDR3 is TGTGCTAGTGGTTTGTTGACCGGGACAGGAACGGCCTATGGCTACACCTTC. This rearrangement joins TRBV12-5 to TRBJ1-2; the match to TRBD1 covers 8 bases. The CDR3 has 17 amino acids. Germline V gene sequence: CDR1 LGHNT, CDR2 FRNRAP. With V trimmed by 2 bases and J by 4 bases, 12 bases remained unmatched.

This clonotype has ten or more counts. The chain employs TRBV20-1 and TRBJ2-7, with D possibly matching TRBD2 (6 bases). Trimming removed 3 bases at V and 3 bases at J, with 9 bases between. The CDR3 is 12 amino acids. Germline assignment: CDR1 DFQATT and CDR2 SNEGSKA (reference sequence). The CDR3 DNA sequence: TGCAGTGCTAGGCAGGGAGGCTACGAGCAGTACTTC. It encodes CSARQGGYEQYF.

This clonotype was seen at least ten times. The rearrangement uses TRBV12-3 or TRBV12-4 and TRBJ1-2; maybe TRBD1 (5 bases). V shed 5 bases and J shed 5 bases, with 15 bases lying between them. This CDR3 has 14 amino acids. In DNA form, the CDR3 reads TGTGCCAGCAGTCAAGGGACGGTCGGGTATGGCTACACCTTC. It codes for CASSQGTVGYGYTF.

This clonotype was counted between two and nine times. The genes are TRBV14 and TRBJ1-2, with D perhaps matching TRBD1 (5 bases). The germline gives CDR1 SGHDN, CDR2 FVKESK. The CDR3 is 15 amino acids. V was trimmed by 0 bases and J by 7 bases, leaving 15 bases between them. The CDR3 sequence: CASSQEINSRAGYTF. The CDR3 DNA sequence: TGTGCCAGCAGCCAAGAAATCAACAGCAGGGCTGGCTACACCTTC.

This clonotype was counted many times. The V gene is TRBV27, the J gene TRBJ2-5; D unclear. Germline-derived CDR1 and CDR2 are MNHEY and SMNVEV (reference sequence). CDR3 length: 15 residues. V lost 3 bases and J lost 1, with 12 bases in between. The CDR3 sequence: CASSFGAVPQETQYF. In DNA, the CDR3 is TGTGCCAGCAGTTTTGGCGCGGTCCCCCAAGAGACCCAGTACTTC.

In this sample, this clonotype turned up a few times. The chain recombines TRBV2 with TRBJ2-1, with TRBD2 matching 10 bases. Per germline, CDR1 SNHLY and CDR2 FYNNEI. V was pared by 8 bases and J by 3 bases, with 4 bases of the junction left unmatched. This CDR3 is 14 amino acids long. The CDR3 region has the DNA TGTGCCAGCCGAGCGGGGGGGCTCTACAATGAGCAGTTCTTC. Its protein product is CASRAGGLYNEQFF.

For this clonotype: The junction differs from germline at one of its ends, possibly a read error. V gene TRBV14 combines with J gene TRBJ1-1; 7 nucleotides line up with TRBD1. The germline V gene has CDR1 SGHDN and CDR2 FVKESK. CDR3 size: 14 residues. In DNA form, the CDR3 reads TGTGCCGGCAGCCCAGACAGGGCGAACACTGAAGCTTTCTTT. It specifies CAGSPDRANTEAFF. The full variable domain, rest sourced from reference TRBV14 and TRBJ1-1, is EAGVTQFPSHSVIEKGQTVTLRCDPISGHDNLYWYRRVMGKEIKFLLHFVKESKQDESGMPNNRFLAERTGGTYSTLKVQPAELEDSGVYFCAGSPDRANTEAFFGQGTRLTVV.

This clonotype has ten or more counts. The chain couples TRBV29-1 to TRBJ2-7, with D possibly matching TRBD1 (6 bases). The CDR3 length is 11 residues. Germline V gene data show CDR1 as SQVTM and CDR2 as ANQGSEA. Deletions cut 6 bases from V and 3 bases from J, with 9 bases between. In DNA form, the CDR3 reads TGCAGCGTACTACAGGGCTACGAGCAGTACTTC. Amino acids: CSVLQGYEQYF.

This clonotype has ten or more counts. The chain combines TRBV3-1 with TRBJ2-5; maybe TRBD1 (5 bases). The ends were cut back, 0 bases at V and 5 bases at J, with 13 bases in the middle. Per the germline V gene, CDR1 is LGHDT and CDR2 is YNNKEL (reference sequence). This CDR3 is built from 15 residues. CDR3 in amino acids: CASSQEVQAGETQYF. The CDR3 DNA reads as TGTGCCAGCAGCCAAGAAGTACAGGCCGGCGAGACCCAGTACTTC.

Ten or more counts support this clonotype. The V and J genes are TRBV25-1 and TRBJ1-1; 9 bases align to TRBD1. V dropped 4 bases and J dropped 4; count of bases not matched to a gene: 7. The CDR3 spans 15 residues. From germline, CDR1 is MGHDK and CDR2 SYGVNS. The CDR3 sequence: CASSATTGGGTEAFF. CDR3 DNA sequence: TGTGCCAGCAGTGCCACCACAGGGGGCGGCACTGAAGCTTTCTTT.

This clonotype has ten or more counts. The chain has TRBV6-5 and TRBJ2-7; D is tentatively TRBD1 or TRBD2 (5 bases each). V shed 0 bases and J shed 0 bases, with 9 bases lying between them. CDR1 and CDR2 (germline): MNHEY, SVGAGI. The CDR3 loop spans 15 amino acids. The CDR3: CASSYSGDPSYEQYF. DNA of the CDR3: TGTGCCAGCAGTTACTCGGGGGACCCCTCCTACGAGCAGTACTTC.

This clonotype has at least ten counts. The chain employs TRBV2 and TRBJ2-5, with 12 bases identical to TRBD2. CDR3 size: 15 residues. The V gene end was trimmed by 3 bases and the J gene end by 5 bases; junction bases not matched to a gene: 4. Germline assignment: CDR1 SNHLY and CDR2 FYNNEI. CDR3 sequence reads: CASSDLAGGFETQYF. The CDR3 DNA is TGTGCCAGCAGTGACCTAGCGGGGGGGTTTGAGACCCAGTACTTC.

In its sample, this clonotype was seen many times. This chain links TRBV10-3 with TRBJ1-1, with TRBD1 matching 7 bases. Per germline, CDR1 ENHRY and CDR2 SYGVKD. V lost 4 bases, J lost 1 base, and 0 bases stayed unmatched. There are 13 residues in the CDR3. The CDR3 sequence: CAISGTGNTEAFF. CDR3 nucleotide sequence: TGTGCCATCAGTGGGACAGGGAACACTGAAGCTTTCTTT.

At least ten counts were recorded for this clonotype. The chain is built from TRBV10-3 and TRBJ1-3; perhaps TRBD1 as D (6 bases). This CDR3 is built from 12 residues. V was trimmed by 9 bases and J by 2 bases, leaving 8 bases between them. In germline, CDR1 is ENHRY, CDR2 SYGVKD. In DNA form, the CDR3 reads TGTGCCATAGGGACACCTGGAAACACCATATATTTT. The encoded protein is CAIGTPGNTIYF.

This clonotype was seen at least ten times. J is TRBJ2-2 and V is TRBV6-4; 9 nucleotides line up with TRBD1. The CDR3 runs to 14 residues. Germline lookup yields CDR1 MRHNA and CDR2 SNTAGT. V lost 4 bases and J lost 3; bases outside the gene matches: 0. The CDR3 loop reads CASSGTGDTGELFF. For the CDR3, the DNA is TGTGCCAGCAGTGGGACAGGGGACACCGGGGAGCTGTTTTTT.

This clonotype was recorded at least ten times. V and J are TRBV7-9 and TRBJ1-2, with 9 positions matching TRBD1. This CDR3 is built from 16 residues. Germline V gives CDR1 SEHNR, CDR2 FQNEAQ (reference sequence). V was clipped by 1 base and J by 4 bases; unmatched bases: 7. CDR3 sequence: CASSLVGTGKSYGYTF. The CDR3 nucleotides read TGTGCCAGCAGCTTAGTTGGGACAGGGAAGAGCTATGGCTACACCTTC.